Detailed here is one T cell receptor beta chain. This specimen belongs to a study of CD8 T cells in Susac syndrome. The CDR3 runs to 15 residues. The V gene's germline CDR1 is SGHNT and CDR2 YYREEE (reference sequence). With V trimmed by 4 bases and J by 4 bases, 5 bases remained unmatched. The RNA input was about 0.5 to 1 ug, and it was reverse transcribed with random hexamers. TCRdb re-derived calls from the immunoSEQ multiplex PCR reads in MiXCR, one entry per CDR3 protein. The data show some 180,000 distinct CDR3 sequences, about 95% seen once. Negative isolation yielded the CD8+ and CD4+ T cells, while FACS enriched the TEMRA cells.

This chain links TRBV5-4 with TRBJ1-5; 10 positions agree with TRBD1. Sequencing was carried out using CD4+ T cells from PBMCs. The source is a human donor in good health. The CDR3 sequence is CASSRGQGLNQPQHF. CDR3 nucleotide sequence: TGTGCCAGCAGCCGGGGACAGGGGCTTAATCAGCCCCAGCATTTT.